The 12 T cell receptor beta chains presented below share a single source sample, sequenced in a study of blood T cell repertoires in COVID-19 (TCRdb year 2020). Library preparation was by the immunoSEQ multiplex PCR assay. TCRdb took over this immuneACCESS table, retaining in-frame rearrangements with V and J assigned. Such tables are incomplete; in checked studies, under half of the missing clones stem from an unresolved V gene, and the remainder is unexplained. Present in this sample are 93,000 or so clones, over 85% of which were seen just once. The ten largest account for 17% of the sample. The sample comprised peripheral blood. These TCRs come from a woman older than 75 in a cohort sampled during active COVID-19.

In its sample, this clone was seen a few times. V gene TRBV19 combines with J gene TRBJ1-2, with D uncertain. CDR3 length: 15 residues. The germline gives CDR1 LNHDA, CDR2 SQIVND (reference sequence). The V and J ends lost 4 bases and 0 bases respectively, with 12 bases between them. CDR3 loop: CASSSEVGANYGYTF. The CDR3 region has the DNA TGTGCCAGTAGTAGCGAAGTGGGAGCTAACTATGGCTACACCTTC. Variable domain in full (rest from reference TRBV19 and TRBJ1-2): DGGITQSPKYLFRKEGQNVTLSCEQNLNHDAMYWYRQDPGQGLRLIYYSQIVNDFQKGDIAEGYSVSREKKESFPLTVTSAQKNPTAFYLCASSSEVGANYGYTFGSGTRLTVV.

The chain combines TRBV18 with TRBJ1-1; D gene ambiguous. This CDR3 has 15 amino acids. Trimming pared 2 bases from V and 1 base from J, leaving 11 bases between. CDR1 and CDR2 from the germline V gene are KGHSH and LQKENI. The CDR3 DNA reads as TGTGCCAGCTCACCAAAGGCAGGCCAGAACACTGAAGCTTTCTTT. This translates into CASSPKAGQNTEAFF.

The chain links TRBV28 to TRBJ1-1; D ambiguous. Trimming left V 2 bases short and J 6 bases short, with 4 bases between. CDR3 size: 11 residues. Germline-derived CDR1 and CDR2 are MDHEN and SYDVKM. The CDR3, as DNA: TGTGCCAGCAGTTTAGTCGCTGAAGCTTTCTTT. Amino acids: CASSLVAEAFF.

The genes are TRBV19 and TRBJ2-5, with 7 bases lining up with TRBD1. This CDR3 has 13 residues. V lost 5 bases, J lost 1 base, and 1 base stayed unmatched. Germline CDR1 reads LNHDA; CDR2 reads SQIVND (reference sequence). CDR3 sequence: CASSRQGQETQYF. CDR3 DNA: TGTGCCAGTAGTCGACAGGGCCAAGAGACCCAGTACTTC.

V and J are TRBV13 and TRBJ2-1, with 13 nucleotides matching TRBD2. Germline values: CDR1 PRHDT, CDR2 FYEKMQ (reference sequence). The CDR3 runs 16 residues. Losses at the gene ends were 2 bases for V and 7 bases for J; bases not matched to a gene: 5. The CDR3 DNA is TGTGCCAGCAGCTTACGGACTAGCGGGAGAATAAATGAGCAGTTCTTC. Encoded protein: CASSLRTSGRINEQFF.

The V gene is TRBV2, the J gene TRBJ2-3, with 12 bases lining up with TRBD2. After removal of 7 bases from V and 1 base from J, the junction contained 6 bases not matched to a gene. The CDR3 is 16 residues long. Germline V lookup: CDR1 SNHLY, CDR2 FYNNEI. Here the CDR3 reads CASITPSGRGTDTQYF. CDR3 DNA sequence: TGTGCCAGCATCACTCCTAGCGGGAGGGGCACAGATACGCAGTATTTT.

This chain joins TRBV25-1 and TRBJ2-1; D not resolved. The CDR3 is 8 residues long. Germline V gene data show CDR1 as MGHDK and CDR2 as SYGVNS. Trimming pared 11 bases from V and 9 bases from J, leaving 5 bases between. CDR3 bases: TGTGCCCCCTCTGAGCAGTTCTTC. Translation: CAPSEQFF.

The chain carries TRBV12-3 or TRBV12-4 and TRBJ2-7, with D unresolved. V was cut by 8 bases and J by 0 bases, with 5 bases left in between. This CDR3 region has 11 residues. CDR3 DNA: TGTGCCAGCGCACTCTCCTACGAGCAGTACTTC. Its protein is CASALSYEQYF.

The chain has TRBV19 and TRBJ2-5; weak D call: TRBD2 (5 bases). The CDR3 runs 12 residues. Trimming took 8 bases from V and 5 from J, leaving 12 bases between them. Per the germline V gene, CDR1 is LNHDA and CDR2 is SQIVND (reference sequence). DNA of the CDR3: TGTGCCAGTTCTCCGGGAAGGGAGACCCAGTACTTC. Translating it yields CASSPGRETQYF.

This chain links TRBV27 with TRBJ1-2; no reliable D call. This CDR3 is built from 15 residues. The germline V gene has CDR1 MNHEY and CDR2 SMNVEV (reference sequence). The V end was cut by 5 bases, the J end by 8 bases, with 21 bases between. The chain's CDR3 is CASSGEGRPISGYTF. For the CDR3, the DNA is TGTGCCAGCAGTGGCGAGGGTCGGCCCATTAGCGGCTACACCTTC.

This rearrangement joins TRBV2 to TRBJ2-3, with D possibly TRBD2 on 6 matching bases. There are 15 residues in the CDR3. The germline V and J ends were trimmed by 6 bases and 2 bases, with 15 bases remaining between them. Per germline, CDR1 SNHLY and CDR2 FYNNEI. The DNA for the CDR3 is TGTGCCAGCAGAAACCGGGAGCTAAACACAGATACGCAGTATTTT. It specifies CASRNRELNTDTQYF.

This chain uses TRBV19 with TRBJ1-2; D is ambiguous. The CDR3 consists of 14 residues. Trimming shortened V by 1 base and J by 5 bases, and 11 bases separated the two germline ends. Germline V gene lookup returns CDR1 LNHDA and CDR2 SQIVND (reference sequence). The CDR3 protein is CASSIARLGYGYTF. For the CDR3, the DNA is TGTGCCAGTAGTATAGCGCGGCTCGGGTATGGCTACACCTTC. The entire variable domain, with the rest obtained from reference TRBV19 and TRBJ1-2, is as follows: DGGITQSPKYLFRKEGQNVTLSCEQNLNHDAMYWYRQDPGQGLRLIYYSQIVNDFQKGDIAEGYSVSREKKESFPLTVTSAQKNPTAFYLCASSIARLGYGYTFGSGTRLTVV.